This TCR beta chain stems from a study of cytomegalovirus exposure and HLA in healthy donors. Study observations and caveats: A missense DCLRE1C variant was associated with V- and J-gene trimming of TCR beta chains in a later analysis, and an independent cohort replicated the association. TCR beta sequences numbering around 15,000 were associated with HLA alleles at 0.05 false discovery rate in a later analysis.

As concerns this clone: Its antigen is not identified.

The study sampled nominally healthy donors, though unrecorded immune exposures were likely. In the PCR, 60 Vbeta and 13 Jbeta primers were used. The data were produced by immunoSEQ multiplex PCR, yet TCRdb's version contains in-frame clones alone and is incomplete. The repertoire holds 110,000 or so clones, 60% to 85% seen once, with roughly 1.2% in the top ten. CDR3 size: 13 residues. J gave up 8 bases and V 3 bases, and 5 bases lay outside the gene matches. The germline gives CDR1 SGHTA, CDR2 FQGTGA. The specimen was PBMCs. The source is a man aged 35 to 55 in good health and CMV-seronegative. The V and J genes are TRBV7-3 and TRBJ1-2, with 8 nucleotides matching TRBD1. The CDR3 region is CASSFGQGEGYTF. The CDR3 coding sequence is TGTGCCAGCAGCTTCGGACAGGGTGAAGGCTACACCTTC.